The present T cell receptor beta chain was sequenced within a study of Ad26.COV2.S vaccination and SARS-CoV-2 variants (dated by TCRdb to 2020 to 2023). With respect to the entire study: Donors in the vaccine arm were drawn from COV1001, a multicentre, randomized, double-blind, placebo-controlled phase I-IIa trial testing Ad26.COV2.S in healthy adults. The specificity and breadth of SARS-CoV-2-reactive T cell receptors after Ad26.COV2.S vaccination were assessed by TCRbeta repertoire sequencing. Ad26.COV2.S was administered intramuscularly at 5 x 10^10 or 1 x 10^11 viral particles, either as a single shot or as two shots given 56 days apart. Blinding of investigators to trial group allocation was maintained during experiments and outcome assessment. Participants in the trial were split at random into five groups of five each, receiving low-dose or high-dose Ad26.COV2.S once or twice, or else placebo on both occasions. A total of around 32 samples were included in the TCR-sequenced set, comprising 19 Ad26.COV2.S vaccine recipients, 5 placebo recipients and 8 SARS-CoV-2 convalescent individuals. Paper-wide results and their limitations: After vaccination, substantial breadth of spike-specific CD8+ and CD4+ T cell responses was reported. The study lacked the statistical power to compare responses across vaccine doses or regimens. The authors noted that total T cell responses may have been underestimated by the TCR breadth and depth analyses. Vaccine and placebo recipients had comparable non-spike TCR breadth, which fits with the vaccine containing only spike. Higher spike-specific TCR breadth was observed in Ad26.COV2.S recipients than in placebo recipients (P = 0.0014).

About this clone itself: Its antigen is unknown. Per-nucleotide qualities are absent, and no much larger clonotype sits a single base away.

TCRbeta CDR3 regions were sequenced with the immunoSEQ Assay. After extraction, genomic DNA underwent amplification by bias-controlled multiplex PCR, followed by high-throughput sequencing. For the original study's pipeline: To quantify the absolute abundance of every unique TCRbeta CDR3 region, sequences were collapsed and filtered. T cell fraction was estimated by normalization of TCRbeta template counts to usable DNA, with usable DNA being measured through amplification of reference genes present in all nucleated cells. Repertoire TCRs were annotated as SARS-CoV-2-specific when V gene, CDR3 amino acid sequence and J gene were exactly matched to a known reactive TCR set. The reference SARS-CoV-2 TCR set was obtained from MIRA and was filtered for enrichment in COVID-19-positive ImmuneCODE repertoires, whereby public or cross-reactive TCRs were removed. Using the MIRA antigens, annotated TCRs were further analysed by specific ORF or by position within an ORF. Breadth was defined as annotated unique rearrangements over total unique productive rearrangements; depth was the summed frequency of those rearrangements. Two-sided Wilcoxon rank-sum tests were used to compare TCR breadth between groups. TCRdb obtained this table from immuneACCESS and retained in-frame rearrangements with V and J assigned. These tables miss some clones; where compared with another copy, unresolved V genes account for less than half of the shortfall, and the remainder is unexplained. D and trimming come from the DNA, and the V and J calls and clone size come from that table. This sample holds around 300,000 clones; 90% were observed only once. The top ten constitute 4.5% to 7% of the sample.

CDR3 length: 15 amino acids, cysteine to phenylalanine. The only DNA kept is the CDR3, 45 bases in frame from the first base. V is shortened by 1 base, J by 7 bases, and the region joining them spans 13 bases. Via the germline V gene, CDR1 is MGHDK and CDR2 SYGVNS. This specimen's treatment or condition label, per the study, means: some 20 received Ad26.COV2.S at low or high dose, single or two shots; about 5 received placebo; per-sample allocation not given. Repertoires of vaccine and placebo recipients were sequenced from samples taken on day 63 after the first injection. In Cohort 1b, fewer than 30 adults aged 18-55 years were enrolled at a single site in Boston, USA, between 29 July and 7 August 2020. Ad26.COV2.S was a replication-incompetent adenovirus type 26 vector that expressed a prefusion-stabilized SARS-CoV-2 spike protein derived from the original Wuhan strain.

The clonotype originates from a person aged 18-65 years who received the Ad26.COV2.S COVID-19 vaccine or a placebo. The sequencing used peripheral blood, collected in a trial of Ad26.COV2.S vaccine versus placebo. Rearrangement joined TRBV25-1 to TRBJ1-4; a tentative D call is TRBD1 (6 bases match). The DNA sequence is given as TGTGCCAGCAGTGAATCCCGCCAGGGGAGTGAAAAACTGTTTTTT. Its amino acids are CASSESRQGSEKLFF. Where the CDR3 stops, the reference TRBV25-1 and TRBJ1-4 genes take over; the full variable domain is EADIYQTPRYLVIGTGKKITLECSQTMGHDKMYWYQQDPGMELHLIHYSYGVNSTEKGDLSSESTVSRIRTEHFPLTLESARPSHTSQYLCASSESRQGSEKLFFGSGTQLSVL.